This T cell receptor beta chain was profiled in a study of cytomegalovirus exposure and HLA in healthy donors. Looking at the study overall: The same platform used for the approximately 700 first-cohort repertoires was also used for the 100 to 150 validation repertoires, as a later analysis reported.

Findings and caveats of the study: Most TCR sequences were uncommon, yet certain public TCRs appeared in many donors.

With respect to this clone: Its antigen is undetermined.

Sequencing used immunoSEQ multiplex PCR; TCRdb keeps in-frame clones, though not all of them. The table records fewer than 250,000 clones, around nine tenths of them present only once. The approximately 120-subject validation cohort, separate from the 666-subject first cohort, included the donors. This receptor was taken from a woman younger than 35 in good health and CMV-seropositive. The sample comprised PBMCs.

CDR3 in DNA: TGCGCCAGGTTGGGGGGGGGAGATACGCAGTATTTT. Protein product: CARLGGGDTQYF. V gene TRBV4-1 combines with J gene TRBJ2-3, with 7 bases aligning to TRBD2. CDR3 length: 12 amino acids. Germline CDR1 is MGHRA and CDR2 is YSYEKL. Trimming removed 9 bases from V and 5 bases from J; junction bases left unmatched: 5.